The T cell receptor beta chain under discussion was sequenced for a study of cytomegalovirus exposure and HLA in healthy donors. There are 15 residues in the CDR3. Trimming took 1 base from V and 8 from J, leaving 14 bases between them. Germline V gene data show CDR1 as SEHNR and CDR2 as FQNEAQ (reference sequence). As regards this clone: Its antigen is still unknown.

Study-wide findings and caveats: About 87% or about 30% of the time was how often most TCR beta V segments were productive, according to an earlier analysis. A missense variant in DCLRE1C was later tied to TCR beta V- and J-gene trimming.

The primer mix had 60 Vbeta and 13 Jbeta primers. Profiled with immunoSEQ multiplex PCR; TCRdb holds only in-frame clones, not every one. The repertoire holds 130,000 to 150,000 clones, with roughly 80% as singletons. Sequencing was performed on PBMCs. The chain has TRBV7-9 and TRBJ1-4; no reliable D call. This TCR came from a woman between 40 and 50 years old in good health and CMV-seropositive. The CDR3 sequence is CASSLGARQAEKLFF. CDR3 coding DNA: TGTGCCAGCAGCTTAGGGGCACGACAAGCCGAAAAACTGTTTTTT.